The sample holds a few counts of the clone carrying this TCR beta chain. Its antigen is unknown. V was clipped by 5 bases and J by 0 bases, with 11 bases between them. Germline loops: CDR1 SNHLY, CDR2 FYNNEI. CDR3 length equals 15 residues. The data are from a study of T cell responses to AZD1222 COVID-19 vaccine. Study results and caveats: Seropositivity was recorded at baseline in only 6 or 7 AZD1222 recipients.

Profiled with immunoSEQ multiplex PCR; TCRdb holds only in-frame clones, not every one. The data hold some 200,000 clones, with approximately 89% observed a single time. This receptor was obtained from an adult who received the AZD1222 COVID-19 vaccine. The material sequenced was peripheral blood, taken 28 days after the second AZD1222 dose. The V call is TRBV2, the J call TRBJ2-1; D tentatively fits TRBD1 or TRBD2 (6 bases each). The CDR3 loop reads CASSRGVPSYNEQFF. DNA of the CDR3: TGTGCCAGCAGTAGGGGGGTTCCCTCCTACAATGAGCAGTTCTTC.